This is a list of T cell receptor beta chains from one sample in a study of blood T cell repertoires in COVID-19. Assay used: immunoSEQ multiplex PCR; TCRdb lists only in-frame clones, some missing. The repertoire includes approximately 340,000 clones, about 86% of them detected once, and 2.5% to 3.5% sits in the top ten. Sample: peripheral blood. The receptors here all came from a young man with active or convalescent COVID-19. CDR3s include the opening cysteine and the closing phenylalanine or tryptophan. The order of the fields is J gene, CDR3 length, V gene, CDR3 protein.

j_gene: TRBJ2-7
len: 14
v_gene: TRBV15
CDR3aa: CATSRDRGTYEQYF

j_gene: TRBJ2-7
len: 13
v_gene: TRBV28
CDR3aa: CASSEGRNYEQYF

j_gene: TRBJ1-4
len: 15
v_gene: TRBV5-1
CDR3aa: CASSDGGQLNEKLFF

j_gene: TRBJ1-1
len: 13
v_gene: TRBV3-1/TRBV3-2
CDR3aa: CASSYGTDTEAFF

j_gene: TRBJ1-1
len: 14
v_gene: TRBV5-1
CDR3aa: CASFSSTQNTEAFF

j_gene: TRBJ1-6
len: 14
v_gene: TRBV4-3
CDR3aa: CASSQDRGISPLHF

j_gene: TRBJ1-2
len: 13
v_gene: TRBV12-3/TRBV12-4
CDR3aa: CASSSESNYGYTF

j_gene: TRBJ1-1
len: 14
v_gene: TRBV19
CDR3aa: CASSSAGGNTEAFF

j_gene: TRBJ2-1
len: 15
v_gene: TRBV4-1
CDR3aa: CASSQRVFPLNEQFF

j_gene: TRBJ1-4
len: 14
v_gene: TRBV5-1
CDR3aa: CASSDGQPNEKLFF

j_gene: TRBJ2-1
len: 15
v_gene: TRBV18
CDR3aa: CASSPVTGVDNEQFF

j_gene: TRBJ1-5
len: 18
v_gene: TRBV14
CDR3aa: CASSQPPWLGQGSQPQHF

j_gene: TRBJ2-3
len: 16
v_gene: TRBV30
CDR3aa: CAWSGARGGVIDTQYF

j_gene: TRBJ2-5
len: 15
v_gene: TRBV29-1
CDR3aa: CSVEWNDRELETQYF

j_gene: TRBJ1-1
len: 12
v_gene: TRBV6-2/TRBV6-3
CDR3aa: CASSYPDRGAFF

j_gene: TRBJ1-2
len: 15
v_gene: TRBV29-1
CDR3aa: CSVEGAGGTGYGYTF

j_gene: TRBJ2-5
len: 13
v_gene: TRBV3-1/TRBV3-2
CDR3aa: CASSGVIQETQYF

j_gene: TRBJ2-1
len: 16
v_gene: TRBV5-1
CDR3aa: CASSLEVSGQYNEQFF

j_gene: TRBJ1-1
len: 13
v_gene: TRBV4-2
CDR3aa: CASSQDRGSEAFF

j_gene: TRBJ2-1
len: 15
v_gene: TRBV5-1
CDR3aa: CASSSLAGTVDEQFF

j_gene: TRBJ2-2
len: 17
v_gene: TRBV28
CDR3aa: CASRSLGTGGRTGELFF

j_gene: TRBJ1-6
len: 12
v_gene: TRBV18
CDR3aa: CASSTNNSPLHF

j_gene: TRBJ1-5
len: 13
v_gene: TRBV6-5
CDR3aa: CATGDRDNQPQHF

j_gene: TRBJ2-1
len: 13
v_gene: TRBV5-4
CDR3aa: CASSFRSYNEQFF

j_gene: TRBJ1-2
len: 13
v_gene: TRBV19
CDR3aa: CASSPRTGYGYTF

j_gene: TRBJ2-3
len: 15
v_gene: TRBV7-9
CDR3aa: CASSRLAAGPDTQYF

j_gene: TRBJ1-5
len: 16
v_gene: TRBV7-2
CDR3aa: CASSLVLGQGNQPQHF

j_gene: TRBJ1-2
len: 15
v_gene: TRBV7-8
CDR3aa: CASSLAGQRLYGYTF

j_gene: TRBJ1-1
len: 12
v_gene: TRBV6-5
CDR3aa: CASSSGTGVAFF

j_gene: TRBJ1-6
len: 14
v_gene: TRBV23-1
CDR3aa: CASSPRGGGSPLHF

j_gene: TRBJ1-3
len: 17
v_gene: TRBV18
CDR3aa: CASSPEGYIFSGNTIYF

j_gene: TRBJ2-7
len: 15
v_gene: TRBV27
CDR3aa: CASSFGPGGAEEQYF

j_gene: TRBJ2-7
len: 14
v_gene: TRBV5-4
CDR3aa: CASSLARGSYEQYF

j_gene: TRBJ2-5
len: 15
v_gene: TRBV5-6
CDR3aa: CASSPLAGGRETQYF

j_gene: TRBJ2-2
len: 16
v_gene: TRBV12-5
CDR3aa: CASGLGGQSNTGELFF

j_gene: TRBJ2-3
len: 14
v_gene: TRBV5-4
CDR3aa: CASSPGTATDTQYF

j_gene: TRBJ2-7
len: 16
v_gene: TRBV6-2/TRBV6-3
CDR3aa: CASSYRFGGATYEQYF

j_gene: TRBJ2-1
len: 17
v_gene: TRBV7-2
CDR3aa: CASSLGGAGRSYNEQFF

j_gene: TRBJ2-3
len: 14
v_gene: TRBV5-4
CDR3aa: CASSPAAAGDTQYF

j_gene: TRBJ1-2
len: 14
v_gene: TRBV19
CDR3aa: CASSARTDPYGYTF